Below, 16 T cell receptor beta chains from the same sample are listed, as sequenced in a study of OX40 agonist ivuxolimab in advanced cancers. Generated by immunoSEQ multiplex PCR, the TCRdb table keeps only in-frame clones and is missing some. This sample has 50,000 to 65,000 clones, with approximately 75% found just once. The sample consisted of CD4+ or CD8+ T cells sorted from blood, taken in a trial of the OX40 agonist ivuxolimab. The receptor set was obtained from an adult with an advanced solid tumor such as melanoma, head and neck, liver or kidney cancer.

CDR3 amino acids: CSGGTNYEQYF. Here the CDR3 DNA reads TGCAGCGGCGGGACAAACTACGAGCAGTACTTC. V gene TRBV29-1 combines with J gene TRBJ2-7; D assignment may be TRBD1 or TRBD2 (6 bases each). The germline CDR1 and CDR2 sequences are SQVTM and ANQGSEA. The CDR3 has 11 residues. The germline V and J ends were trimmed by 7 bases and 3 bases, with 10 bases remaining between them.

The chain combines TRBV9 with TRBJ2-5, with 7 bases lining up with TRBD1. CDR1 and CDR2 from the germline V gene are SGDLS and YYNGEE. The CDR3 spans 16 residues. Trimming cost V 2 bases and J 1 base; bases outside gene matches: 8. The DNA for the CDR3 is TGTGCCAGCAGCGTCCGACAGGGTTGGTCCCAAGAGACCCAGTACTTC. This translates into CASSVRQGWSQETQYF.

The V and J genes are TRBV11-2 and TRBJ1-1; D unclear. The germline gives CDR1 SGHAT, CDR2 FQNNGV. The V end was cut by 5 bases, the J end by 7 bases, with 11 bases between. The CDR3 totals 12 residues. The DNA of the CDR3 is TGTGCCAGCAGCCCCACCGGTTTTGAAGCTTTCTTT. It codes for CASSPTGFEAFF.

This clone has a handful of counts. This chain uses TRBV6-1 with TRBJ2-7; no clear D. Between the trimmed V and J ends, which lost 5 bases and 4 bases, there was a span of 15 bases. From germline, CDR1 is MNHNS and CDR2 SASEGT. The CDR3 covers 14 residues. CDR3 residues: CASSPSIRGYEQYF. For the CDR3, the DNA is TGTGCCAGCAGTCCGTCAATTCGCGGATACGAGCAGTACTTC.

A note on this clone: The junction and the germline gene differ at one end; a read error may be behind it. CDR3 nucleotide sequence: TGCGCCAGCAGCTTGGGGCAGACAGGATATAACTATCGCTACACCTTC. Translated: CASSLGQTGYNYRYTF. The V call is TRBV5-1, the J call TRBJ1-2, with D perhaps TRBD1 (6 bases). Germline V gene data show CDR1 as SGHRS and CDR2 as YFSETQ. This CDR3 contains 16 residues.

The V and J genes are TRBV28 and TRBJ1-5; possibly TRBD1 for D (6 bases). V lost 2 bases and J lost 5, with 22 bases in between. Germline lookup yields CDR1 MDHEN and CDR2 SYDVKM. CDR3 length equals 18 residues. The CDR3 spells CASSLSQGLGAIDQPQHF. The DNA for the CDR3 is TGTGCCAGCAGTTTAAGTCAGGGGTTGGGAGCCATAGATCAGCCCCAGCATTTT.

This chain uses TRBV5-6 with TRBJ2-2; D remains ambiguous. Germline values: CDR1 SGHDT, CDR2 YYEEEE. The CDR3 is made up of 13 amino acids. V was clipped by 0 bases and J by 6 bases, with 6 bases between them. CDR3 in DNA: TGTGCCAGCAGCTTGGATCCTTCCGGGGAGCTGTTTTTT. Translation gives CASSLDPSGELFF.

V usage is TRBV7-9 and J usage is TRBJ1-3, with a possible D match to TRBD1 (5 bases). Trimming removed 6 bases from V and 0 bases from J, with 6 bases in between. Germline V gives CDR1 SEHNR, CDR2 FQNEAQ (reference sequence). The CDR3 has 13 residues. DNA for the CDR3: TGTGCCAGCAGGGGGGGCTCTGGAAACACCATATATTTT. It is translated as CASRGGSGNTIYF.

This chain uses TRBV7-6 with TRBJ2-1, with D perhaps given as TRBD1 or TRBD2 (6 bases each). V was shortened by 1 base and J by 5 bases, with 9 bases between the two germline ends. From germline, CDR1 is SGHVS and CDR2 FNYEAQ. This CDR3 contains 14 residues. CDR3 DNA sequence: TGTGCCAGCAGCTTAGGGGGGGCGGACAATGAGCAGTTCTTC. Amino acids: CASSLGGADNEQFF.

This clone was recorded once. Written as DNA, the CDR3 is TGTGCTAGTGGAGAGGAAGGGAGGCAGCCCCAGCATTTT. Translating it yields CASGEEGRQPQHF. The chain couples TRBV12-5 to TRBJ1-5; D uncertain. There are 13 residues in the CDR3. Germline CDR1 is LGHNT and CDR2 is FRNRAP. V was trimmed by 6 bases and J by 7 bases, leaving 13 bases between them. The full variable domain, rest sourced from reference TRBV12-5 and TRBJ1-5, is DARVTQTPRHKVTEMGQEVTMRCQPILGHNTVFWYRQTMMQGLELLAYFRNRAPLDDSGMPKDRFSAEMPDATLATLKIQPSEPRDSAVYFCASGEEGRQPQHFGDGTRLSIL.

This clone has just a few counts. The chain has TRBV5-4 and TRBJ1-1; D perhaps matches TRBD1 (5 bases). The V and J ends lost 4 bases and 7 bases respectively, with 17 bases between them. The CDR3 totals 14 residues. The germline gives CDR1 SGHNT, CDR2 YYREEE (reference sequence). The DNA of the CDR3 is TGTGCCAGCAGCCGGGACGCAGGGAGCGGTGAAGCTTTCTTT. Its protein is CASSRDAGSGEAFF.

This chain uses TRBV6-6 with TRBJ2-1, with 7 bases fitting TRBD1. With 6 bases clipped from V and 7 bases from J, the junction kept 12 bases outside the gene matches. This CDR3 has 15 residues. In germline, CDR1 is MNHNY, CDR2 SVGAGI (reference sequence). The DNA for the CDR3 is TGTGCCAGCAGCCTCAGGGGGAGAGACAATAATGAGCAGTTCTTC. It is translated as CASSLRGRDNNEQFF.

The J gene is TRBJ2-2, the V gene TRBV7-2; TRBD2 agrees at 8 bases. This CDR3 is built from 15 residues. V lost 5 bases to trimming and J lost 4 bases; unmatched junction nucleotides: 6. Germline-derived CDR1 and CDR2 are SGHTA and FQGNSA. The CDR3 loop reads CASSTGTRSTGELFF. CDR3 DNA sequence: TGTGCCAGCAGCACCGGGACTAGGTCCACCGGGGAGCTGTTTTTT.

The V gene is TRBV15, the J gene TRBJ2-7; 7 nucleotides line up with TRBD1. The CDR3 spans 15 residues. CDR1 is LNHNV and CDR2 is YYDKDF in the germline V gene (reference sequence). V lost 0 bases and J lost 6; bases outside the gene matches: 8. In nucleotides, the CDR3 is TGTGCCACCAGCAGAGATCCCGGGACAGCGAGCGAGCAGTACTTC. It is translated as CATSRDPGTASEQYF.

In its sample, this clone was seen once. The rearrangement links TRBV10-1 to TRBJ2-1; 8 bases align to TRBD1. Germline lookup yields CDR1 WNHNN and CDR2 SYGVQD (reference sequence). The CDR3 loop spans 14 amino acids. The V segment lost 3 bases and the J segment 9 bases; nucleotides outside the gene matches: 7. This chain's CDR3 is CASSDQGAQGEQFF. The DNA of the CDR3 is TGCGCCAGCAGTGATCAGGGGGCTCAGGGTGAGCAGTTCTTC.

The gene calls are TRBV4-1 and TRBJ2-7, with D perhaps matching TRBD2 (6 bases). The CDR3 extends over 13 amino acids. Looked up from germline, CDR1 is MGHRA and CDR2 is YSYEKL. The V gene lost 4 bases and the J gene lost 9 bases, with 16 bases spanning the gap. The CDR3 DNA sequence: TGCGCCAGCAGCCTGAGACCTCCGCGGGGGCAGTACTTC. It encodes CASSLRPPRGQYF.